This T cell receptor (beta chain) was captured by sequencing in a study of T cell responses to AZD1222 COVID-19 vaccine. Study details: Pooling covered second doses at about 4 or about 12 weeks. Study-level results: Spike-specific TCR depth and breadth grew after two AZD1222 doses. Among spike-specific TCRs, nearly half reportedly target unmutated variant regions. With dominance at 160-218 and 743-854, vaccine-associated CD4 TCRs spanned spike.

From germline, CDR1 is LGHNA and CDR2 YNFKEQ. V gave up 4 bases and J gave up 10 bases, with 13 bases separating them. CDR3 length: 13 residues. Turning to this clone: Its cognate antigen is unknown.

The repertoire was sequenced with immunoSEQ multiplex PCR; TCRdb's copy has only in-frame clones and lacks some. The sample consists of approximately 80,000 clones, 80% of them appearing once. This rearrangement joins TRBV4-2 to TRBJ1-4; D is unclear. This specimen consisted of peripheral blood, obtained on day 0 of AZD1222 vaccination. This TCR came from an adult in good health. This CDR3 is CASSPEGSGKLFF. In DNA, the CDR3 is TGTGCCAGCAGCCCGGAAGGTAGCGGAAAACTGTTTTTT.